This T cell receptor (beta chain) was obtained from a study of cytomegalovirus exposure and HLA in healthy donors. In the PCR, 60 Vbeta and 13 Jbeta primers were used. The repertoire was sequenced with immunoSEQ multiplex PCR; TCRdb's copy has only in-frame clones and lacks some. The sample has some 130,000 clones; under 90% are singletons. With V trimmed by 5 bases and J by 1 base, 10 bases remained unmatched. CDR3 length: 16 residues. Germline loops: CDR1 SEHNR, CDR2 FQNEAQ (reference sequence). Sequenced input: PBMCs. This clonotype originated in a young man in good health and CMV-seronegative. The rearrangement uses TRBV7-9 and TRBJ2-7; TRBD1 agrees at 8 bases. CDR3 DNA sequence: TGTGCCAGCAGCGCCCGACAGGGGATCCCTTCCTACGAGCAGTACTTC. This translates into CASSARQGIPSYEQYF.